A selection of T cell receptor beta chains follows, all from one sample in a study of blood T cells in healthy people across ages. TCRdb re-analysed the 5' RACE reads in MiXCR, keeping a single row per CDR3 protein. Here the sample spans 900,000 to 950,000 distinct CDR3 sequences, just under 30% being singletons. These same data were also listed under a study on T cells of mothers and their children.

Sequencing input: blood. The source of these receptors is a woman aged 40 to 49 in good health. Each CDR3 is given without its conserved first and last residue. A D gene is named only where the DNA matches it firmly.

j_gene: TRBJ1-2; v_gene: TRBV20-1; d_gene: -; CDR3aa: SASGQQSDGYT
j_gene: TRBJ2-3; v_gene: TRBV7-9; d_gene: -; CDR3aa: ASRQEGAQRGSADTQY
j_gene: TRBJ2-7; v_gene: TRBV28; d_gene: -; CDR3aa: ASSQLQGTSYEQY
j_gene: TRBJ2-4; v_gene: TRBV14; d_gene: -; CDR3aa: ASSQGHRPENIQY
j_gene: TRBJ2-5; v_gene: TRBV5-6; d_gene: TRBD1; CDR3aa: ASSRRDRSPPKY
j_gene: TRBJ2-1; v_gene: TRBV10-3; d_gene: TRBD1; CDR3aa: AISESVGTGLSYNEQF
j_gene: TRBJ1-5; v_gene: TRBV12-3/TRBV12-4; d_gene: -; CDR3aa: ASSWTDSNQPQH
j_gene: TRBJ2-1; v_gene: TRBV11-2; d_gene: -; CDR3aa: ASSLADLNNEQF
j_gene: TRBJ2-5; v_gene: TRBV5-1; d_gene: TRBD1; CDR3aa: ASRLGQTQETQY
j_gene: TRBJ2-2; v_gene: TRBV11-1; d_gene: TRBD1; CDR3aa: ASSKRGTGGTGELF
j_gene: TRBJ2-6; v_gene: TRBV9; d_gene: TRBD1; CDR3aa: ASSVGTGGSVVPT
j_gene: TRBJ1-6; v_gene: TRBV12-3/TRBV12-4; d_gene: -; CDR3aa: ASNLAGSHPLH
j_gene: TRBJ1-1; v_gene: TRBV10-3; d_gene: -; CDR3aa: AISEPGLTTEAF
j_gene: TRBJ2-7; v_gene: TRBV7-6; d_gene: -; CDR3aa: ASSLGPATYEQY
j_gene: TRBJ2-3; v_gene: TRBV29-1; d_gene: -; CDR3aa: SVEDRQTDTQY
j_gene: TRBJ1-4; v_gene: TRBV20-1; d_gene: -; CDR3aa: SAREGRENEKLF
j_gene: TRBJ2-7; v_gene: TRBV20-1; d_gene: -; CDR3aa: SARGTYSYEQY
j_gene: TRBJ2-5; v_gene: TRBV7-2; d_gene: -; CDR3aa: ASSFQTRVGDQY
j_gene: TRBJ2-4; v_gene: TRBV6-1; d_gene: TRBD1; CDR3aa: ASSEADRGLRNIQY
j_gene: TRBJ1-5; v_gene: TRBV7-2; d_gene: -; CDR3aa: ASSLGSGLNQPQH
j_gene: TRBJ2-7; v_gene: TRBV5-1; d_gene: -; CDR3aa: AGSLAPTGQVYEQY
j_gene: TRBJ2-3; v_gene: TRBV5-5; d_gene: -; CDR3aa: ASSWTGTLATDTQY
j_gene: TRBJ1-2; v_gene: TRBV28; d_gene: TRBD1; CDR3aa: ASIPTGTGGGYT
j_gene: TRBJ2-7; v_gene: TRBV29-1; d_gene: -; CDR3aa: SARGGYSYEQY
j_gene: TRBJ2-7; v_gene: TRBV5-5; d_gene: -; CDR3aa: ASSFRVGEQY
j_gene: TRBJ1-1; v_gene: TRBV7-9; d_gene: -; CDR3aa: ASSSQDREAF